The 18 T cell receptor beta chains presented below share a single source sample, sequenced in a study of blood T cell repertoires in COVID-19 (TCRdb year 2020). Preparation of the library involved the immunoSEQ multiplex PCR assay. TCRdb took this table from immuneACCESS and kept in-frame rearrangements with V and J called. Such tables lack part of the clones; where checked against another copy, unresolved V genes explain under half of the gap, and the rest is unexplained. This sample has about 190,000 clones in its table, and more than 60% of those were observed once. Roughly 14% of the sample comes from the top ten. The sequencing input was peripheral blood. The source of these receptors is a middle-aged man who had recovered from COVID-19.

The CDR3 protein is CASSSDRGRYTEAFF. CDR3 sequence (DNA): TGTGCCAGCAGTTCCGACAGGGGAAGGTATACTGAAGCTTTCTTT. V and J are TRBV27 and TRBJ1-1, with 8 bases aligning to TRBD1. Germline-derived CDR1 and CDR2 are MNHEY and SMNVEV (reference sequence). Trimming at V came to 4 bases and at J to 5 bases, leaving 9 bases not matched to a gene. The CDR3 runs to 15 residues.

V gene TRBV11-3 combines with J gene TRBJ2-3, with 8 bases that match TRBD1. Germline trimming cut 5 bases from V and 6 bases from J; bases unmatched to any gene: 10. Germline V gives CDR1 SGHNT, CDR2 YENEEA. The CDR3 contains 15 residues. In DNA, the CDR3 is TGTGCCAGCAGCGTGACAGGGGACTCTTACGATACGCAGTATTTT. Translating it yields CASSVTGDSYDTQYF.

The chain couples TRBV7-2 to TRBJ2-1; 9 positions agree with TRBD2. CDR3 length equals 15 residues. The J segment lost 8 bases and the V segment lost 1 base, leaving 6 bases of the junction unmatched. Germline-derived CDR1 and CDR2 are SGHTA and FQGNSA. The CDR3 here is CASSLEGLAIHEQFF. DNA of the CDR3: TGTGCCAGCAGCTTAGAGGGACTAGCTATCCATGAGCAGTTCTTC.

The CDR3 DNA is TGTGCCAGCAGCGAGAGGACAGCACATCAGCCCCAGCATTTT. This translates into CASSERTAHQPQHF. The rearrangement uses TRBV27 and TRBJ1-5; D is possibly TRBD1 (6 bases). The germline V and J ends were trimmed by 6 bases and 5 bases, with 14 bases remaining between them. The germline gives CDR1 MNHEY, CDR2 SMNVEV (reference sequence). This CDR3 contains 14 residues.

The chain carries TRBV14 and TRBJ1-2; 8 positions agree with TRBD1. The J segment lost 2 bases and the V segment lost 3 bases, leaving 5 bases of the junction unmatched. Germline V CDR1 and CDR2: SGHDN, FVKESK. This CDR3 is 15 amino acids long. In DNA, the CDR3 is TGTGCCAGCAGCCAGTGGGGACAGGTGAACTATGGCTACACCTTC. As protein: CASSQWGQVNYGYTF.

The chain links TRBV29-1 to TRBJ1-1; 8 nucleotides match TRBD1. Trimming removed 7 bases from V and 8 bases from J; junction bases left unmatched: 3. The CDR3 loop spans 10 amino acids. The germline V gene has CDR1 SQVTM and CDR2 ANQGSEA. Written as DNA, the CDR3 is TGCAGCGCCTCAGGGGGCGAAGCTTTCTTT. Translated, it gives CSASGGEAFF. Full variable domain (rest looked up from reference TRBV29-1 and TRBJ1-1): SAVISQKPSRDICQRGTSLTIQCQVDSQVTMMFWYRQQPGQSLTLIATANQGSEATYESGFVIDKFPISRPNLTFSTLTVSNMSPEDSSIYLCSASGGEAFFGQGTRLTVV.

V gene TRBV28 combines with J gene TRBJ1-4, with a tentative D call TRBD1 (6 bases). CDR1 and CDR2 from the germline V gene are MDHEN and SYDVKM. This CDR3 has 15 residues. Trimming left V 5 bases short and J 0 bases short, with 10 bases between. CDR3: CASSISGATNEKLFF. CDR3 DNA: TGTGCCAGCAGTATATCAGGGGCAACTAATGAAAAACTGTTTTTT.

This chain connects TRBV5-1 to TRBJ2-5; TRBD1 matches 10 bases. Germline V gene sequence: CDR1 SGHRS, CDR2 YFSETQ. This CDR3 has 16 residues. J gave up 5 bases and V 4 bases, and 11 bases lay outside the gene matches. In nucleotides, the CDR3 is TGCGCCAGCAGCGCCAGGGACAGGGGCTTGGGTGAGACCCAGTACTTC. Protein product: CASSARDRGLGETQYF.

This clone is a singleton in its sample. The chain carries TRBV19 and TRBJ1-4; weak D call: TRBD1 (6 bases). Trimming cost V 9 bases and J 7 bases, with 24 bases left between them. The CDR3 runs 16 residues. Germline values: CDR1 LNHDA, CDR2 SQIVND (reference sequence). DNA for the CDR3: TGTGCCAGCAGCGACAGGCCAATCCAGCCGGGTGAAAAACTGTTTTTT. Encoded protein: CASSDRPIQPGEKLFF.

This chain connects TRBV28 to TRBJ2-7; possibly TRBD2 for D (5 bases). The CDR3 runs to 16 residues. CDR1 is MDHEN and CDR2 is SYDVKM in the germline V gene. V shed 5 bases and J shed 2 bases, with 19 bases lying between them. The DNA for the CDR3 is TGTGCCAGCAGTCCCCGCGGGCGGCAGAGCGCCTACGAGCAGTACTTC. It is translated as CASSPRGRQSAYEQYF.

CDR3 nucleotides: TGTGCCAGCAGCTCGGACAGGGTAGCCAAAAACATTCAGTACTTC. The encoded protein is CASSSDRVAKNIQYF. V gene TRBV7-2 combines with J gene TRBJ2-4; 8 positions agree with TRBD1. This CDR3 has 15 amino acids. Germline values: CDR1 SGHTA, CDR2 FQGNSA. The trim removed 4 bases at V and 0 bases at J, leaving 2 bases unmatched.

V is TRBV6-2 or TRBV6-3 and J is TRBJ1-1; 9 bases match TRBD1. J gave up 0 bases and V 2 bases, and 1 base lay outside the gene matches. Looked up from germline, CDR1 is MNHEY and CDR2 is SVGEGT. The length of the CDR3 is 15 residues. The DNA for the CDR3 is TGTGCCAGCAGTTACCGGGACAGGGTGAACACTGAAGCTTTCTTT. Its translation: CASSYRDRVNTEAFF.

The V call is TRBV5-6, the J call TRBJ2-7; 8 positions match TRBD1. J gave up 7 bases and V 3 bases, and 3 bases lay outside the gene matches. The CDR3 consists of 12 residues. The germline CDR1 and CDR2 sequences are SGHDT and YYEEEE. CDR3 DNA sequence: TGTGCCAGCAGCTCCGGGACAGGAGAGCAGTACTTC. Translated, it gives CASSSGTGEQYF. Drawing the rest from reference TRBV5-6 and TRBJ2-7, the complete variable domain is DAGVTQSPTHLIKTRGQQVTLRCSPKSGHDTVSWYQQALGQGPQFIFQYYEEEERQRGNFPDRFSGHQFPNYSSELNVNALLLGDSALYLCASSSGTGEQYFGPGTRLTVT.

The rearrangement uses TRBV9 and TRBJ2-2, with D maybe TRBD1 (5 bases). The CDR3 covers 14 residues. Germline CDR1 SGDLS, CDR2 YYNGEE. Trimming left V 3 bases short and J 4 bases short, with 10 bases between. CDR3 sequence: CASSEDTFTGELFF. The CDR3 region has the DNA TGTGCCAGCAGCGAGGACACCTTCACCGGGGAGCTGTTTTTT.

CDR3 region: CATSRARGNQPQHF. The CDR3 DNA reads TGTGCCACCAGCAGAGCCAGGGGCAATCAGCCCCAGCATTTT. V is TRBV15 and J is TRBJ1-5; D is perhaps TRBD1 (5 bases). Trimming shortened V by 1 base and J by 2 bases, and 6 bases separated the two germline ends. Germline CDR1 and CDR2: LNHNV and YYDKDF (reference sequence). This CDR3 contains 14 residues. Full variable domain (rest looked up from reference TRBV15 and TRBJ1-5): DAMVIQNPRYQVTQFGKPVTLSCSQTLNHNVMYWYQQKSSQAPKLLFHYYDKDFNNEADTPDNFQSRRPNTSFCFLDIRSPGLGDTAMYLCATSRARGNQPQHFGDGTRLSIL.

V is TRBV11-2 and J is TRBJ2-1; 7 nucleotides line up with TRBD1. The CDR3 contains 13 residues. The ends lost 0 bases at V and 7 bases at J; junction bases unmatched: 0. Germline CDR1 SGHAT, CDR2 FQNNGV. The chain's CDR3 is CASSLDRGNEQFF. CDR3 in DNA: TGTGCCAGCAGCTTAGACAGGGGGAATGAGCAGTTCTTC.

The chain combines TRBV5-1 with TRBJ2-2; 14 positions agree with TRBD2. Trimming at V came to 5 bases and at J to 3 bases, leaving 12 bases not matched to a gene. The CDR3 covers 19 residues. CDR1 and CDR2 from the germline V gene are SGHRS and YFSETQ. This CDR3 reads CASSLLGLAGEEDTGELFF. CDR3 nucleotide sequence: TGCGCCAGCAGTTTACTGGGACTAGCGGGAGAAGAGGACACCGGGGAGCTGTTTTTT. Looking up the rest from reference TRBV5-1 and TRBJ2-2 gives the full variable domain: KAGVTQTPRYLIKTRGQQVTLSCSPISGHRSVSWYQQTPGQGLQFLFEYFSETQRNKGNFPGRFSGRQFSNSRSEMNVSTLELGDSALYLCASSLLGLAGEEDTGELFFGEGSRLTVL.

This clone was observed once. CDR3 residues: CASTEDSLTEAFF. The CDR3 region has the DNA TGTGCCAGTACCGAGGACAGCCTCACTGAAGCTTTCTTT. The J gene is TRBJ1-1, the V gene TRBV19, with a tentative D call TRBD1 (6 bases). There are 13 residues in the CDR3. V lost 7 bases and J lost 4, with 13 bases in between. CDR1 is LNHDA and CDR2 is SQIVND in the germline V gene (reference sequence). Filled out from reference TRBV19 and TRBJ1-1, the complete variable domain reads DGGITQSPKYLFRKEGQNVTLSCEQNLNHDAMYWYRQDPGQGLRLIYYSQIVNDFQKGDIAEGYSVSREKKESFPLTVTSAQKNPTAFYLCASTEDSLTEAFFGQGTRLTVV.